The TCR beta chain under discussion was sequenced for a study of blood T cell repertoires in COVID-19 (dated by TCRdb to the early 2020s). Broadly, across the study: Samples covering the acute and convalescent phases of COVID-19 were provided by collaborators in the United States, Italy and Spain. The prospective study material was composed of cDNA or gDNA derived from T cells, B-cell-depleted T cells, or PBMCs. Deeply sampled blood TCRbeta repertoires from subjects exposed to, actively infected with, or recovered from COVID-19 were included in the dataset. The repertoires were made available in a free public database intended to serve as a resource for research on the immune response to SARS-CoV-2. Samples came from the ongoing ImmuneRACE study (first 160 participants) plus 1,254 subjects from 6 global collaborators. Sample metadata almost always included a de-identified subject ID, COVID-19 status, age in years and sex. Where HLA class I and class II types were available, the types were taken from metadata supplied by the sample provider, not from assay-based typing.

TCRbeta CDR3 regions were amplified from genomic DNA using the immunoSEQ Assay, a bias-controlled multiplex PCR. Turning to the authors' computational methods: Nucleated cell counts per sample were estimated from amplification of reference gene primers within the assay. To quantify the absolute abundance of each unique TCRbeta CDR3 rearrangement, sequence reads were collapsed and filtered. For each sample, productive Simpson clonality was calculated as the square root of Simpson's diversity index across productive rearrangements. What TCRdb holds here is the immuneACCESS table cut down to in-frame rearrangements. Part of the clones is not present; checked against another copy, under half of the missing clones reflect an unresolved V gene, and the others are unexplained. The DNA gave D and trimming, while V, J and clone size come from that table. Present in this sample are a few hundred thousand clones, roughly 86% of which were seen just once. The ten largest clones capture 9% to 9.5% of the sample.

This clone was recorded a few times. Its antigen remains undetermined. Per-nucleotide qualities are absent, and no much larger clonotype sits a single base away. The CDR3 runs 14 amino acids, cysteine and phenylalanine included. CDR3 DNA only is kept here, 42 bases in frame from base 1. Trimmed from V: 4 bases; trimmed from J: 3 bases; junction bases lacking a gene match: 4. What the work shows at the level of the full study, not this receptor alone: How much clinical and demographic metadata was included differed by source and by participant, and the metadata was provided uncurated.

Whole blood was collected in K2EDTA tubes by collaborating institutions according to the institutions' own protocols. Collaborator samples were shipped for TCRbeta analysis as frozen whole blood, isolated PBMCs, or DNA extracted from either sample type. This TCR was recovered from a man aged 18 to 35 with active or convalescent COVID-19. The V and J genes are TRBV5-3 and TRBJ2-1; 7 bases in between match TRBD1. TRBV5-3 carries the ORF label, with uncertain function. The sequenced material came from peripheral blood. The nucleotides are TGTGCCAGAAGCAAAACAGGGGACTACAATGAGCAGTTCTTC. Translated, it reads CARSKTGDYNEQFF.